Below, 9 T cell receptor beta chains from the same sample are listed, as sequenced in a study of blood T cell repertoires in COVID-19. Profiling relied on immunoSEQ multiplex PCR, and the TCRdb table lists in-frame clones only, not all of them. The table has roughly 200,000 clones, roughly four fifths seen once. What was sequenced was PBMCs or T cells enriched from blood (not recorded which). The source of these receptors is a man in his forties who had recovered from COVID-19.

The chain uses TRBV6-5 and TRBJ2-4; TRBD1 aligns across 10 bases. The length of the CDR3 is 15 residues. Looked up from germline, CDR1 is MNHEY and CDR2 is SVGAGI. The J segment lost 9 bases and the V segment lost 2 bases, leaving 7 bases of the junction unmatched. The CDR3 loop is CASSYEGGTGVIQYF. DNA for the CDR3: TGTGCCAGCAGTTACGAGGGTGGGACAGGGGTCATTCAGTACTTC.

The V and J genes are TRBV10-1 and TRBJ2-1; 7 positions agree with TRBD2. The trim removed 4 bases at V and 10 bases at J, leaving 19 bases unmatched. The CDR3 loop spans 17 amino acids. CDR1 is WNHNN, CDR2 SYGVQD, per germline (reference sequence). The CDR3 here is CASSVSAGILRIQEQFF. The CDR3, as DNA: TGCGCCAGCAGTGTCTCAGCGGGGATATTGCGTATTCAGGAGCAGTTCTTC.

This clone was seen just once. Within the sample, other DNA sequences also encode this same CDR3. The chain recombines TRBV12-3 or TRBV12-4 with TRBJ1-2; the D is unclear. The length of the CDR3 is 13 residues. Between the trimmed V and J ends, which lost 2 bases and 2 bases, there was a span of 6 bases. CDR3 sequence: CASSLTLNYGYTF. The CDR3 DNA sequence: TGTGCCAGCAGTTTAACTCTCAACTATGGCTACACCTTC.

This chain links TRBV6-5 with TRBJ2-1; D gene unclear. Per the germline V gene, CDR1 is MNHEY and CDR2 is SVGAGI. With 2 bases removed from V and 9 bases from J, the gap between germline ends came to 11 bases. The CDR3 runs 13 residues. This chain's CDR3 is CASSYGTVGEQFF. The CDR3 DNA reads TGTGCCAGCAGTTACGGCACAGTCGGTGAGCAGTTCTTC.

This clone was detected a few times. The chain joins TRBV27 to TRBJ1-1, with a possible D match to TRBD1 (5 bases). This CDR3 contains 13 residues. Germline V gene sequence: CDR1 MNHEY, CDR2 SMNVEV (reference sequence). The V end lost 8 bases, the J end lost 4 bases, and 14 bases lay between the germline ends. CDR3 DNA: TGTGCCAGCGGAAGACGACAGCCCACTGAAGCTTTCTTT. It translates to CASGRRQPTEAFF.

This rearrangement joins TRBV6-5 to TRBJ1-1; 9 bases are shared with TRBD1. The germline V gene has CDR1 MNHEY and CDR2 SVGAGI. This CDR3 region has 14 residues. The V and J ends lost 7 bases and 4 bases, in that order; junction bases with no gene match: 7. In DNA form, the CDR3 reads TGTGCCAGCAATAACAGGGGGCGAGGCACTGAAGCTTTCTTT. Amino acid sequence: CASNNRGRGTEAFF.

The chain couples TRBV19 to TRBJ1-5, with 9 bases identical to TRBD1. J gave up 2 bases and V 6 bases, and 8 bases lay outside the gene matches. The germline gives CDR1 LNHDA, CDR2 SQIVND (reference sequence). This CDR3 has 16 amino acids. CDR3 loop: CASRYDRGVGNQPQHF. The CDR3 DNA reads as TGTGCCAGTAGATACGACAGGGGGGTCGGCAATCAGCCCCAGCATTTT. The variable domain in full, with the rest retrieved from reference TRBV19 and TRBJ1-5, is DGGITQSPKYLFRKEGQNVTLSCEQNLNHDAMYWYRQDPGQGLRLIYYSQIVNDFQKGDIAEGYSVSREKKESFPLTVTSAQKNPTAFYLCASRYDRGVGNQPQHFGDGTRLSIL.

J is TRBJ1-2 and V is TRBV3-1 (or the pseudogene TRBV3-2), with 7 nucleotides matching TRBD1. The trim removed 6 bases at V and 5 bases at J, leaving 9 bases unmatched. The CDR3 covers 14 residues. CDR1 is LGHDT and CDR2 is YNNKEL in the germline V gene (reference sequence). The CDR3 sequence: CASRDRAVRYGYTF. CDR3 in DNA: TGTGCCAGCAGAGACAGGGCAGTGAGATATGGCTACACCTTC.

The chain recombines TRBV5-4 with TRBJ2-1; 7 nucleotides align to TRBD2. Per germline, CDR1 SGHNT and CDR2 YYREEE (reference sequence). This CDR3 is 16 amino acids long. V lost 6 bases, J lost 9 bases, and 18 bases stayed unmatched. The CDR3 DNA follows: TGTGCCAGCATCCTATCAGGCAGCGGGAAAGTCGGTGAGCAGTTCTTC. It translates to CASILSGSGKVGEQFF.